A selection of T cell receptor beta chains follows, all from one sample in a study of CD8 T cells in Susac syndrome. One entry per CDR3 protein, called by TCRdb with MiXCR from the immunoSEQ multiplex PCR reads. The sample includes roughly 180,000 distinct CDR3 sequences, over 90% of them seen just once. Input material: CD4+ T cells from PBMCs. These receptors originate from a human donor with Susac syndrome. CDR3s include the opening cysteine and the closing phenylalanine or tryptophan. A D gene is named only where the DNA matches it firmly. For some rows the clone size is stated as once, few or many, or as a class when expanded; others skip it.

d_gene	abundance	v_gene	j_gene	CDR3nt	CDR3aa
-	-	TRBV6-5	TRBJ2-1	TGTGCCAGCACCTCAAACGGGGCCTATGAGCAGTTCTTC	CASTSNGAYEQFF
TRBD1	-	TRBV9	TRBJ2-7	TGTGCCAGCAGCTCCACCCGGGACAGCATCTCCTACGAGCAGTACTTC	CASSSTRDSISYEQYF
TRBD1	-	TRBV29-1	TRBJ1-4	TGCAGCGCGGGACAGGGTTCGGGTGAAAAACTGTTTTTT	CSAGQGSGEKLFF
-	-	TRBV29-1	TRBJ2-7	TGCAGCGTGGTACAGGACTACGAGCAGTACTTC	CSVVQDYEQYF
-	-	TRBV2	TRBJ2-6	TGTGCCAGCAGGGTAGCGGGGGCCAACGTCCTGACTTTC	CASRVAGANVLTF
TRBD1	-	TRBV5-1	TRBJ1-2	TGCGCCAGCAGCTTGGGGACAGGGTCCCCGTATGGCTACACCTTC	CASSLGTGSPYGYTF
TRBD1	-	TRBV7-9	TRBJ1-1	TGTGCCAGCAGCATGGGACAGGCGAACACTGAAGCTTTCTTT	CASSMGQANTEAFF
-	-	TRBV28	TRBJ2-7	TGTGCCAGCGTCAGAGGGGTCGGCGAGCAGTACTTC	CASVRGVGEQYF
-	-	TRBV18	TRBJ1-5	TGTGCCAGCTCACCAGCGGGGAGGGGTCAGCCCCAGCATTTT	CASSPAGRGQPQHF
-	-	TRBV20-1	TRBJ2-1	TGCAGTGCTAGCTCACGCGGAAGCCACAATGAGCAGTTCTTC	CSASSRGSHNEQFF
-	-	TRBV2	TRBJ1-6	TGTGCCAGCAGTTCCCGGGGAAGCTCCTATAATTCACCCCTCCACTTT	CASSSRGSSYNSPLHF
-	-	TRBV29-1	TRBJ2-2	TGCAGCGTCGGAGGAGGGATGGACACCGGGGAGCTGTTTTTT	CSVGGGMDTGELFF
-	-	TRBV4-2	TRBJ2-2	TGTGCCAGCAGCCAAGATCAGGTCGAGAACACCGGGGAGCTGTTTTTT	CASSQDQVENTGELFF
-	-	TRBV11-1	TRBJ1-1	TGTGCCAGCCGAGGGAGGGCTCAAGCTTTCTTT	CASRGRAQAFF
TRBD1	-	TRBV14	TRBJ2-7	TGTGCCAGCAGCCAAGATCGGTTACCCAGCCGACCGGGACAGGGAATGCGGGAGCAGTACTTC	CASSQDRLPSRPGQGMREQYF
-	-	TRBV18	TRBJ2-3	TGTGCCAGCTCACCACGAGGGGGACGCGGCACAGATACGCAGTATTTT	CASSPRGGRGTDTQYF
TRBD2	-	TRBV7-2	TRBJ2-5	TGTGCCAGCAAAAGTAGCGGGTCCGAGAGAGGCCAGTACTTC	CASKSSGSERGQYF
-	-	TRBV7-8	TRBJ1-5	TGTGCCAGCAGCTTAGGAAGGGTTGGGCAGCCCCAGCATTTT	CASSLGRVGQPQHF
TRBD2	-	TRBV6-5	TRBJ2-7	TGTGCCAGCAGTTACGCACAACCGGGACTAGCGAAGTCCTACGAGCAGTACTTC	CASSYAQPGLAKSYEQYF
-	-	TRBV9	TRBJ2-4	TGTGCCAGCAGCGCGGGGACTGAAGCCAAAAACATTCAGTACTTC	CASSAGTEAKNIQYF
TRBD1	-	TRBV19	TRBJ1-2	TGTGCCAGTAGTCCACAGGGGAACTGGTATGGCTACACCTTC	CASSPQGNWYGYTF
TRBD1	-	TRBV6-5	TRBJ1-1	TGTGCCAGCAGTTACCGTGGACAGGGGGAAGCTTTCTTT	CASSYRGQGEAFF
-	-	TRBV4-2	TRBJ1-2	TGTGCCAGCAGCCAAGATCCGCCAGCTAACTATGGCTACACCTTC	CASSQDPPANYGYTF
TRBD1	-	TRBV12-3/TRBV12-4	TRBJ2-7	TGTGCCAGCAACCCGAACCTCGGACAGGACCCTTACGAGCAGTACTTC	CASNPNLGQDPYEQYF
-	-	TRBV2	TRBJ2-5	TGTGCCAGCAGTGAAGGTCGACAAGAGACCCAGTACTTC	CASSEGRQETQYF
TRBD1	-	TRBV29-1	TRBJ1-6	TGCAGCGTGGCGACAGGGAGGGATTCACCCCTCCACTTT	CSVATGRDSPLHF
TRBD2	-	TRBV29-1	TRBJ2-2	TGCAGCTCTAGCGGGGGCGCGAACACCGGGGAGCTGTTTTTT	CSSSGGANTGELFF
TRBD2	-	TRBV20-1	TRBJ2-1	TGCAGTGCTAGGGCTGACGGGACTAGCGGGAGCAATGAGCAGTTCTTC	CSARADGTSGSNEQFF
TRBD2	-	TRBV18	TRBJ2-2	TGTGCCAGCTCACCGAACAGGATCTCGCGGGAGCTCGGGGAGCTGTTTTTT	CASSPNRISRELGELFF
-	-	TRBV29-1	TRBJ1-1	TGCAGCGCCCGTGGTAGACTAGCGTTGAACACTGAAGCTTTCTTT	CSARGRLALNTEAFF
-	-	TRBV20-1	TRBJ2-1	TGCAGTGCTAGATTCGAGCGGCCTTCCTACAATGAGCAGTTCTTC	CSARFERPSYNEQFF
-	few	TRBV20-1	TRBJ1-5	TGCAGTGCCATAAGGGATCCCAATCAGCCCCAGCATTTT	CSAIRDPNQPQHF
TRBD1	-	TRBV12-3/TRBV12-4	TRBJ2-7	TGTGCCAGCAGTGACAGGGCCGAGCAGTACTTC	CASSDRAEQYF
TRBD2	-	TRBV6-1	TRBJ2-1	TGTGCCAGCAGGCCACTGACGGGAGGGGACTACAATGAGCAGTTCTTC	CASRPLTGGDYNEQFF
-	-	TRBV4-3	TRBJ2-1	TGCGCCAGCAGCCATTACTTCGGTAGAGGCTATGAGCAGTTCTTC	CASSHYFGRGYEQFF
-	-	TRBV24-1	TRBJ2-5	TGTGCCACCAGTGATTCCAGCAGAGAGACCCAGTACTTC	CATSDSSRETQYF
-	-	TRBV14	TRBJ1-4	TGTGCCAGCAGCCCCCCTGGGGATGAAAAACTGTTTTTT	CASSPPGDEKLFF
TRBD2	-	TRBV5-1	TRBJ2-1	TGCGCCAGCAGCTCCCTCGGTGGGAGGGGCTACAATGAGCAGTTCTTC	CASSSLGGRGYNEQFF
TRBD1	-	TRBV18	TRBJ1-6	TGTGCCAGCTCAGGACAGGGGAGCTCCTATAATTCACCCCTCCACTTT	CASSGQGSSYNSPLHF
-	-	TRBV30	TRBJ1-6	TGTGCCTGGAGTGTCGCCGGACCAGATTCACCCCTCCACTTT	CAWSVAGPDSPLHF
TRBD1	-	TRBV19	TRBJ1-1	TGTGCCAGTATGGGGTGGGGAACAGGGGCCACTGAAGCTTTCTTT	CASMGWGTGATEAFF
-	once	TRBV4-1	TRBJ1-2	TGCGCCAGCAGCCAAGAGGACAAAGACTATGGCTACACCTTC	CASSQEDKDYGYTF
-	-	TRBV7-2	TRBJ2-7	TGTGCCAGCAGCACCTCTAGCGCGTATCTCTACGAGCAGTACTTC	CASSTSSAYLYEQYF
-	-	TRBV7-2	TRBJ2-6	TGTGCCAGCCTGTTCTCTGGGGCCAACGTCCTGACTTTC	CASLFSGANVLTF
TRBD1	-	TRBV20-1	TRBJ1-5	TGCAGTGCTCGGACAGGTAGTAGCAATCAGCCCCAGCATTTT	CSARTGSSNQPQHF
-	-	TRBV6-6	TRBJ2-1	TGTGCCAGCAGCGGCCGGAGGGACAATGAGCAGTTCTTC	CASSGRRDNEQFF
-	-	TRBV20-1	TRBJ2-5	TGCAGTGCCCACGGGCCCAACCAAGAGACCCAGTACTTC	CSAHGPNQETQYF
-	once	TRBV7-9	TRBJ2-7	TGTGCCAGCAGCTTAGCCGGGCGGGTGACCTACGAGCAGTACTTC	CASSLAGRVTYEQYF
TRBD1	-	TRBV7-3	TRBJ2-3	TGTGCCAGCAGCTTAAACCCCGGGACAGGCACAGATACGCAGTATTTT	CASSLNPGTGTDTQYF
TRBD1	-	TRBV5-1	TRBJ1-2	TGCGCCAGCAGCTGGGACAGGAACGGCTACACCTTC	CASSWDRNGYTF
TRBD1	-	TRBV19	TRBJ1-5	TGTGCCAGTAGTGCACAGGGGTTCAATCAGCCCCAGCATTTT	CASSAQGFNQPQHF
TRBD1	-	TRBV27	TRBJ1-1	TGTGCCAGCTCGACAGGGTACACTGAAGCTTTCTTT	CASSTGYTEAFF
-	-	TRBV18	TRBJ1-1	TGTGCCAGCTCACCCGCGACAAGGAACACTGAAGCTTTCTTT	CASSPATRNTEAFF
TRBD2	once	TRBV6-2/TRBV6-3	TRBJ2-1	TGTGCCAGCAAAAGACTAGCGGGGGGGGGATACAATGAGCAGTTCTTC	CASKRLAGGGYNEQFF